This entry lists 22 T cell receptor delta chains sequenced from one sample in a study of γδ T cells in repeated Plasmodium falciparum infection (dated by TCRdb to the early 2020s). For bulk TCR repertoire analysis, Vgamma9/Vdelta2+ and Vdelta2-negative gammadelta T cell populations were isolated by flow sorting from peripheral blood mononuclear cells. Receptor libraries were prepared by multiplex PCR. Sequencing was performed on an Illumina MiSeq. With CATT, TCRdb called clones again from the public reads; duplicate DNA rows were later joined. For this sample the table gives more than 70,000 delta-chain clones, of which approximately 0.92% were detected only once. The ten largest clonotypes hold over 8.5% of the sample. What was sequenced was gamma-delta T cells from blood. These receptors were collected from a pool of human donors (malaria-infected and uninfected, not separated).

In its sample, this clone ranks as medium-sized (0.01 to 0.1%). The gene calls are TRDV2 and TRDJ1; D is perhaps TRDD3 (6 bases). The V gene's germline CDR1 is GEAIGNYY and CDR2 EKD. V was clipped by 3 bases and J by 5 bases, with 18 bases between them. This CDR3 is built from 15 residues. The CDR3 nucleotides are TGTGCCTGTGACGCTTTGGGGGTGGCCAAGGATAAACTCATCTTT. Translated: CACDALGVAKDKLIF.

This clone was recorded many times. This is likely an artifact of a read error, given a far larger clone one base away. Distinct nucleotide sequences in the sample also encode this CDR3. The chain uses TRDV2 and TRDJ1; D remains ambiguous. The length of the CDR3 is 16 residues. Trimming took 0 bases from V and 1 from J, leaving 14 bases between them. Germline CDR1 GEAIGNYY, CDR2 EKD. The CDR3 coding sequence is TGTGCCTGTGACACCGAGGAGGAAGAGGGCACCGATAAACTCATCTTT. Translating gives CACDTEEEEGTDKLIF.

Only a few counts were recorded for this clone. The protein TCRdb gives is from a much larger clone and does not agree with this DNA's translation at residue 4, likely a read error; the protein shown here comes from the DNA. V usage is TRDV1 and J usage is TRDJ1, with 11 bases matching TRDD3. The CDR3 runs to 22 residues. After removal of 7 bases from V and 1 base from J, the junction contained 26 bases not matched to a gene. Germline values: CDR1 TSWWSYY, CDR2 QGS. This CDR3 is CALEDSSFLGRVWGIRTDKLIF. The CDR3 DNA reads TGTGCTCTTGAGGATTCTTCCTTCCTCGGAAGAGTGTGGGGGATACGCACCGATAAACTCATCTTT.

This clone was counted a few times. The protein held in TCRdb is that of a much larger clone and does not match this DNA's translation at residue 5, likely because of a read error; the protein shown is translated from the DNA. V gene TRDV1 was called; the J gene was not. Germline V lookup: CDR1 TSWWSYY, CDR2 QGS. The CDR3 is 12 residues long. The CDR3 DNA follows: TGTGCTCTTGGGGGCCCTCATAGTAGGCTCATCTTT. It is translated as CALGGPHSRLIF.

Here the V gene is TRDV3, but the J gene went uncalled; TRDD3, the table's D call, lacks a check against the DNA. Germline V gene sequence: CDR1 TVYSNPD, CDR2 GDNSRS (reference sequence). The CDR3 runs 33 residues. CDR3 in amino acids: CALRQERVRGIRNSLAVEQHLLSQVSIGRVQHF. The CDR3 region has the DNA TGTGCCTTGCGGCAAGAAAGAGTGCGAGGTATAAGAAACTCTTTGGCAGTGGAACAACACTTGTTGTCACAGGTAAGTATCGGAAGAGTACAACATTTC.

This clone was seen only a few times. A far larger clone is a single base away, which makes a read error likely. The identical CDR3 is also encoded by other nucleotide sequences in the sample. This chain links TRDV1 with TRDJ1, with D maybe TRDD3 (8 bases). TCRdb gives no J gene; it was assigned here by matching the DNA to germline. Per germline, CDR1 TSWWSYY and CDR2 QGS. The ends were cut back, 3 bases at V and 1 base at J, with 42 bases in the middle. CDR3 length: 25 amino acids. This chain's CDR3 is CALGDSAFLRVDRTGGRTPTDKLIF. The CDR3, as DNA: TGTGCTCTTGGGGACTCGGCCTTCCTCAGGGTGGACCGTACTGGGGGCCGTACCCCCACCGATAAACTCATCTTT.

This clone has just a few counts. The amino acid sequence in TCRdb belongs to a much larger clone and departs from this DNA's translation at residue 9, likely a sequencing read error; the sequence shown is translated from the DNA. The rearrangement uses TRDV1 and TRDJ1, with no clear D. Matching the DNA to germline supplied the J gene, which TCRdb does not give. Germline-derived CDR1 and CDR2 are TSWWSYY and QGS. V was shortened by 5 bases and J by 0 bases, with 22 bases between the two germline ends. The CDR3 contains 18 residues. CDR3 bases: TGTGCTCTTGGGATCGCCTTGACCCACTCCCCTTACACCGATAAACTCATCTTT. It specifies CALGIALTHSPYTDKLIF.

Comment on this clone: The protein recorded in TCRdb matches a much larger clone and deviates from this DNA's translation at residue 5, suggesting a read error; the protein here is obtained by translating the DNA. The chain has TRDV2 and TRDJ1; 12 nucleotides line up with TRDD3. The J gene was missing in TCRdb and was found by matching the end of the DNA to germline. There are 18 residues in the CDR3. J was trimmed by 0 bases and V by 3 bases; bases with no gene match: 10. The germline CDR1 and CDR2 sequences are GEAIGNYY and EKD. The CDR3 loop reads CACDVLLGDTSYTDKLIF. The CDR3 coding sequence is TGTGCCTGTGACGTTTTACTGGGGGATACTTCCTACACCGATAAACTCATCTTT.

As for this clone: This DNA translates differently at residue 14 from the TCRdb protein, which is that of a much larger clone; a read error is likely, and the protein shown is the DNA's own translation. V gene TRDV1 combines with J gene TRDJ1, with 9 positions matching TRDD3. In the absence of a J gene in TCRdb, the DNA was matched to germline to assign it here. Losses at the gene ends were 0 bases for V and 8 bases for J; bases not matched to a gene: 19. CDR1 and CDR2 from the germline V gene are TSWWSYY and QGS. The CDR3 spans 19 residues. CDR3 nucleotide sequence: TGTGCTCTTGGGGAACTGTTTGACTTCCCCACTGGGGGACGCGCCAAACTCATCTTT. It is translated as CALGELFDFPTGGRAKLIF.

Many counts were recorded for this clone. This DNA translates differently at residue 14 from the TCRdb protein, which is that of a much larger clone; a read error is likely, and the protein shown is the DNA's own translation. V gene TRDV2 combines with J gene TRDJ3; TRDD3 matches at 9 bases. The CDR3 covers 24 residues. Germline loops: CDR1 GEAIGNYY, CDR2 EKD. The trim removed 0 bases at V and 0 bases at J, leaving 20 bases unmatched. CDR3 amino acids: CACDTRVFNWGTTHDSWDTRQMFF. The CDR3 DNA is TGTGCCTGTGACACCAGGGTCTTCAACTGGGGGACAACGCATGACTCCTGGGACACCCGACAGATGTTTTTC.

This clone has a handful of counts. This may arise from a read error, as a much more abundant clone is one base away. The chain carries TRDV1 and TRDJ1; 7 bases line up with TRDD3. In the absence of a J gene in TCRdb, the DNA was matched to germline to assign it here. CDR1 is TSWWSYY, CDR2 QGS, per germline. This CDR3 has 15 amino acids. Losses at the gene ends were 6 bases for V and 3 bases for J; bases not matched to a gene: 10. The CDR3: CALGEGIPLADKLIF. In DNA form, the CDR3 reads TGTGCTCTTGGAGAAGGGATACCCCTGGCCGATAAACTCATCTTT.

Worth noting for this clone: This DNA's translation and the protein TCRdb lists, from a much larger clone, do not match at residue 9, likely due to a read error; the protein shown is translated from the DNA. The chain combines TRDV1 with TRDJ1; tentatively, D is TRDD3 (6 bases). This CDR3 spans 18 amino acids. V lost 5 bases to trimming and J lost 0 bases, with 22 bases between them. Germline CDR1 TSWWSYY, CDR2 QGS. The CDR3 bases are TGTGCTCTTGGGTTCTACGAATCTAGGGGATTGTACACCGATAAACTCATCTTT. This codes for CALGFYESRGLYTDKLIF.

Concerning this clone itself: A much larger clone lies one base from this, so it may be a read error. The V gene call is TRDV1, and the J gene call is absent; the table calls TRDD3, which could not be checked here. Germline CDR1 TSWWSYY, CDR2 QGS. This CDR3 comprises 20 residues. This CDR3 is CALGSRPFLGLLGDTDKLIF. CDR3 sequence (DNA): TGTGCTCTTGGGTCCCGACCCTTCCTAGGGTTACTGGGGGATACCGATAAGCTCATCTTT.

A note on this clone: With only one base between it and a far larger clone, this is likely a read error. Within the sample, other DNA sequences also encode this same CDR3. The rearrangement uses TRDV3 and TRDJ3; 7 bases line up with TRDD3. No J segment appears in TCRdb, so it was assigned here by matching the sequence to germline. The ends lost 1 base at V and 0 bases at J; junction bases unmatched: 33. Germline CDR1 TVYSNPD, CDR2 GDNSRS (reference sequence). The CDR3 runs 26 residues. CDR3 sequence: CAFNDLTLFETTDVGDSSWDTRQMFF. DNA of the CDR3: TGTGCCTTTAATGATCTAACCCTCTTCGAGACTACCGATGTGGGGGACAGCTCCTGGGACACCCGACAGATGTTTTTC.

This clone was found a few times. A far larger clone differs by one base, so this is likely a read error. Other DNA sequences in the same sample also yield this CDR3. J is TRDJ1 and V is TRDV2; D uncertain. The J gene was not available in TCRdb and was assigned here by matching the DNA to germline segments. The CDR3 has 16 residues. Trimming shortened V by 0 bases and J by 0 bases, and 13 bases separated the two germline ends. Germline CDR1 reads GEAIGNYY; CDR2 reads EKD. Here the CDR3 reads CACDTVTPGYTDKLIF. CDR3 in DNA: TGTGCCTGTGACACCGTCACCCCGGGTTACACCGATAAACTCATCTTT.

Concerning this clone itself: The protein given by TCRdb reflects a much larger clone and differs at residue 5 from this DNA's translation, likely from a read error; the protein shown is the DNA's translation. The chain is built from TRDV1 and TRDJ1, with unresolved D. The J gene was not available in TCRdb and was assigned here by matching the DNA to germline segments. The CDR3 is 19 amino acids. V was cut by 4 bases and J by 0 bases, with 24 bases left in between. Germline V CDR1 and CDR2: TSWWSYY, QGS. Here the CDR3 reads CALGGPSDRLYPYTDKLIF. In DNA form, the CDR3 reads TGTGCTCTTGGGGGACCCTCGGACAGGCTTTACCCCTACACCGATAAACTCATCTTT.

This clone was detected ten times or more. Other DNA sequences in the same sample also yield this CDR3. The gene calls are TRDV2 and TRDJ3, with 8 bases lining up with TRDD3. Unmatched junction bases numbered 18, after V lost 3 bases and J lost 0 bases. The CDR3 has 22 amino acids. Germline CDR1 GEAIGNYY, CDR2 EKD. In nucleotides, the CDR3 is TGTGCCTGTGACCGTATTCCTGCAGATGGGGGATCTGGCTCCTGGGACACCCGACAGATGTTTTTC. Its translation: CACDRIPADGGSGSWDTRQMFF.

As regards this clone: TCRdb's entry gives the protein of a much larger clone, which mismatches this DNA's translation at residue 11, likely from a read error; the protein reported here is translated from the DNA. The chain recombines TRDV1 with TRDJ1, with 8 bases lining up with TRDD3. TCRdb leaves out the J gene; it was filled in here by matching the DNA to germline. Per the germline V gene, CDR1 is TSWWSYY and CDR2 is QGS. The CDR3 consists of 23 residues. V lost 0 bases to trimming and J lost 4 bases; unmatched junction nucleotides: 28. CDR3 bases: TGTGCTCTTGGGGAACTTGAGTACTGGGGGGTCTATAAGGGTCCTCCTGGCGGCGATAAACTCATCTTT. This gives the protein CALGELEYWGVYKGPPGGDKLIF.

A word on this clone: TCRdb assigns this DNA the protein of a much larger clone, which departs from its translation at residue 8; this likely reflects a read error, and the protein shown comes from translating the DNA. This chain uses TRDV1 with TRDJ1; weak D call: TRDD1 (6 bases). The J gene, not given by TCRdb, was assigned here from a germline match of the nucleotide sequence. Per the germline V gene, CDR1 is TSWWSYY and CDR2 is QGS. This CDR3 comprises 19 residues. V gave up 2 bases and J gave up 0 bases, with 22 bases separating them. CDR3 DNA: TGTGCTCTTGGGGAAATATGGTCCCCCCGAAATACTTACACCGATAAACTCATCTTT. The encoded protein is CALGEIWSPRNTYTDKLIF.

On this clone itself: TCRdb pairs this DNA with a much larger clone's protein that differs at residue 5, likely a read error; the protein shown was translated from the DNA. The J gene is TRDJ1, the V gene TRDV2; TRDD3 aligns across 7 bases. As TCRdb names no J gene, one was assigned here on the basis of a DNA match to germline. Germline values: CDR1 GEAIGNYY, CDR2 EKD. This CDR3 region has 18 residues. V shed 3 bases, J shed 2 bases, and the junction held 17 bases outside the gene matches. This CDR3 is CACDALESLGGLTDKLIF. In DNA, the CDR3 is TGTGCCTGTGACGCGCTAGAGTCGCTGGGGGGATTGACCGATAAACTCATCTTT.

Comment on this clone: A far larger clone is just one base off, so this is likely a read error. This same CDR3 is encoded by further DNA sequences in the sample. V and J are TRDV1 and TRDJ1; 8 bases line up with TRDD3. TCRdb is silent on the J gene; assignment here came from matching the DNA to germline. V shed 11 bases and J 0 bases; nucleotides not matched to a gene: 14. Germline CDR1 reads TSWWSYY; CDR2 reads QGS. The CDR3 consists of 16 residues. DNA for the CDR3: TGTGCTTTAAGAACTGGGGGGTTGGTGTACACCGATAAACTCATCTTT. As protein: CALRTGGLVYTDKLIF.

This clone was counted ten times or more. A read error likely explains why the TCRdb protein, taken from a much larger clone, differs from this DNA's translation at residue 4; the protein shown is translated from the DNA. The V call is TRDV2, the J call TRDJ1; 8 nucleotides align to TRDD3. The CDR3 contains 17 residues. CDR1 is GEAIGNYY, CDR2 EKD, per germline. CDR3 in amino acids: CACGTVSGIRNTDKLIF. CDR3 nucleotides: TGTGCCTGTGGCACCGTCTCCGGGATACGAAACACCGATAAACTCATCTTT.